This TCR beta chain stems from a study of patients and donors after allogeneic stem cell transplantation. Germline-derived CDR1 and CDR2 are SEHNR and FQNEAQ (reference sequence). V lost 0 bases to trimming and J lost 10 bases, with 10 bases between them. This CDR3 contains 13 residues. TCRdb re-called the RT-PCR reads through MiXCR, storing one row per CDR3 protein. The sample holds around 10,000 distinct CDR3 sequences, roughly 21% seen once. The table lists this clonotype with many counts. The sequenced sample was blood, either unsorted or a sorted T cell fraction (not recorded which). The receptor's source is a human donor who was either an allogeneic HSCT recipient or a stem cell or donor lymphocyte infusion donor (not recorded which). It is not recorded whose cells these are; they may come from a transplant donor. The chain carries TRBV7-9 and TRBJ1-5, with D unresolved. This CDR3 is CASSLALAYPQHF. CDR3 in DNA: TGTGCCAGCAGCTTAGCCCTCGCTTATCCCCAGCATTTT.